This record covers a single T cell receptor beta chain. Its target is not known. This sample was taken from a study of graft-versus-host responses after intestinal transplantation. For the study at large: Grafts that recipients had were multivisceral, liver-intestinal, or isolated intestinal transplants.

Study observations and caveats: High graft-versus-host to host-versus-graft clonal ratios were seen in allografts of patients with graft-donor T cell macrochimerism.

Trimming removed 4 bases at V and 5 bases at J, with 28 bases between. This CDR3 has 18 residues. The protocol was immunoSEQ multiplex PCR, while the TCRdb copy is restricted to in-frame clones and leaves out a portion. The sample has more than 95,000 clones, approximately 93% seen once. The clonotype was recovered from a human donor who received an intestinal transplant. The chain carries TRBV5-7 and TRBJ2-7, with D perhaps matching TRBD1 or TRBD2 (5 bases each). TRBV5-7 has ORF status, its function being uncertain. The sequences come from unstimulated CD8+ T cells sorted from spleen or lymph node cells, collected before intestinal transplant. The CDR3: CASSPCPAPRGPTHEQYF. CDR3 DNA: TGTGCCAGCAGCCCGTGCCCGGCCCCGAGGGGTCCTACTCACGAGCAGTACTTC.